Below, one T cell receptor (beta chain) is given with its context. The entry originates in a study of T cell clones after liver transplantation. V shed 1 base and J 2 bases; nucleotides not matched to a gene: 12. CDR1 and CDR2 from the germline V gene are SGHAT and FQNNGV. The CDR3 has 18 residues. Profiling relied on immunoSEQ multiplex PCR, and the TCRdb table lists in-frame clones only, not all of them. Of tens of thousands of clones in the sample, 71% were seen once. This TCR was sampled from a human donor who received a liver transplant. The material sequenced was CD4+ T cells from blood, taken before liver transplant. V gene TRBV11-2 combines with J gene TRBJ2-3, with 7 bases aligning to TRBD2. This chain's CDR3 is CASSLASGSGRYTDTQYF. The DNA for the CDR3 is TGTGCCAGCAGCTTAGCCTCTGGTAGCGGGCGTTACACAGATACGCAGTATTTT. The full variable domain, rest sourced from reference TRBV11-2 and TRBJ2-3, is EAGVAQSPRYKIIEKRQSVAFWCNPISGHATLYWYQQILGQGPKLLIQFQNNGVVDDSQLPKDRFSAERLKGVDSTLKIQPAKLEDSAVYLCASSLASGSGRYTDTQYFGPGTRLTVL.